This TCR beta chain is drawn from a study of patients and donors after allogeneic stem cell transplantation. MiXCR, run by TCRdb on the RT-PCR reads, gives a single entry per CDR3 protein. The sample consists of about 960,000 distinct CDR3 sequences, more than 15% of them appearing once. This clonotype was seen once. The germline V gene encodes CDR1 DFQATT and CDR2 SNEGSKA (reference sequence). This CDR3 contains 15 residues. The J segment lost 6 bases and the V segment lost 1 base, leaving 6 bases of the junction unmatched. Sequenced input: blood, either unsorted or a sorted T cell fraction (not recorded which). This clonotype was sampled from a human donor who was either an allogeneic HSCT recipient or a stem cell or donor lymphocyte infusion donor (not recorded which). It is not recorded whose cells these are; they may come from a transplant donor. V is TRBV20-1 and J is TRBJ1-1; TRBD1 aligns across 12 bases. The CDR3 reads CSARAGTGGMSEAFF. The DNA for the CDR3 is TGCAGTGCTAGAGCCGGGACAGGGGGCATGTCTGAAGCTTTCTTT.